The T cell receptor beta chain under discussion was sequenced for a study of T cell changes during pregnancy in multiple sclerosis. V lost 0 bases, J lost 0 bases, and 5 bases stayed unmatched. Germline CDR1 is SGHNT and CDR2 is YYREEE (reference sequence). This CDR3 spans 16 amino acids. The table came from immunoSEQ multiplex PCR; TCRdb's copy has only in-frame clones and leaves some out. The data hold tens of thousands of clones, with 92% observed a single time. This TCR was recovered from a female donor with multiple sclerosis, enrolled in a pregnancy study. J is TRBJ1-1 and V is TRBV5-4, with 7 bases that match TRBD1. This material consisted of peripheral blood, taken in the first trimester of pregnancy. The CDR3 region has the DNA TGTGCCAGCAGCTTGGGTGGGACAGAGATGAACACTGAAGCTTTCTTT. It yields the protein CASSLGGTEMNTEAFF.